These T cell receptor beta chains were read from a single sample in a study of beta chain features in type 1 diabetes. Generated by immunoSEQ multiplex PCR, the TCRdb table keeps only in-frame clones and is missing some. The sample has just over 600,000 clones, 15% to 19% seen once. Input material: naive CD4+ T cells from blood. Receptors originate from a man aged 18 to 29 in good health. Each CDR3 is given with its conserved first and last residue. D genes are given only for firm matches. Some rows mark clone size as missing; the rest say once, few, many or name a class of expanded clone.

CDR3 length: 15
D gene: TRBD1
clone size: few
V gene: TRBV4-1
J gene: TRBJ2-7
CDR3 protein: CASSTWTGGSYEQYF
CDR3 DNA: TGCGCCAGCAGCACTTGGACAGGGGGCTCCTACGAGCAGTACTTC

CDR3 length: 15
D gene: TRBD1
clone size: NA
V gene: TRBV13
J gene: TRBJ2-7
CDR3 protein: CASSLRGRGVGEQYF
CDR3 DNA: TGTGCCAGCAGCTTAAGGGGGCGTGGTGTTGGCGAGCAGTACTTC

CDR3 length: 14
D gene: NA
clone size: few
V gene: TRBV25-1
J gene: TRBJ1-1
CDR3 protein: CASSGTGRSTEAFF
CDR3 DNA: TGTGCCAGCAGTGGAACAGGCAGGAGCACTGAAGCTTTCTTT

CDR3 length: 15
D gene: TRBD1
clone size: few
V gene: TRBV27
J gene: TRBJ1-4
CDR3 protein: CASSSLTGVNEKLFF
CDR3 DNA: TGTGCCAGCAGTTCCTTGACAGGGGTTAATGAAAAACTGTTTTTT

CDR3 length: 17
D gene: TRBD2
clone size: NA
V gene: TRBV5-1
J gene: TRBJ2-1
CDR3 protein: CASSHVGSGRADNEQFF
CDR3 DNA: TGCGCCAGCAGCCACGTGGGGAGCGGGAGGGCCGACAATGAGCAGTTCTTC

CDR3 length: 16
D gene: TRBD1
clone size: NA
V gene: TRBV30
J gene: TRBJ1-1
CDR3 protein: CAWSPQGRGLNTEAFF
CDR3 DNA: TGTGCCTGGAGCCCACAGGGGCGAGGGTTGAACACTGAAGCTTTCTTT

CDR3 length: 16
D gene: TRBD2
clone size: NA
V gene: TRBV4-1
J gene: TRBJ2-1
CDR3 protein: CASSQDRASGSARQFF
CDR3 DNA: TGCGCCAGCAGCCAAGATCGCGCTAGCGGGAGTGCTAGGCAGTTCTTC

CDR3 length: 12
D gene: NA
clone size: NA
V gene: TRBV28
J gene: TRBJ2-7
CDR3 protein: CASSLTYLEQYF
CDR3 DNA: TGTGCCAGCAGTTTAACGTACCTCGAGCAGTACTTC

CDR3 length: 12
D gene: NA
clone size: NA
V gene: TRBV7-2
J gene: TRBJ2-1
CDR3 protein: CASSSLPGEQFF
CDR3 DNA: TGTGCCAGCAGCTCCCTTCCGGGTGAGCAGTTCTTC

CDR3 length: 14
D gene: NA
clone size: NA
V gene: TRBV7-9
J gene: TRBJ2-1
CDR3 protein: CASSLTTGVNEQFF
CDR3 DNA: TGTGCCAGCAGCTTAACCACCGGGGTGAATGAGCAGTTCTTC

CDR3 length: 15
D gene: TRBD1
clone size: NA
V gene: TRBV28
J gene: TRBJ2-1
CDR3 protein: CASSGVGQGANEQFF
CDR3 DNA: TGTGCCAGCAGTGGAGTAGGACAGGGGGCTAATGAGCAGTTCTTC

CDR3 length: 15
D gene: TRBD1
clone size: NA
V gene: TRBV10-3
J gene: TRBJ2-5
CDR3 protein: CAISGTGAPQETQYF
CDR3 DNA: TGTGCCATCAGCGGGACAGGGGCCCCCCAAGAGACCCAGTACTTC

CDR3 length: 13
D gene: NA
clone size: NA
V gene: TRBV4-3
J gene: TRBJ1-2
CDR3 protein: CASSQDLDYGYTF
CDR3 DNA: TGCGCCAGCAGCCAAGATTTGGACTATGGCTACACCTTC

CDR3 length: 12
D gene: NA
clone size: few
V gene: TRBV27
J gene: TRBJ1-1
CDR3 protein: CASSLLGGEAFF
CDR3 DNA: TGTGCCAGCAGTTTATTGGGGGGTGAAGCTTTCTTT

CDR3 length: 15
D gene: TRBD1
clone size: NA
V gene: TRBV7-3
J gene: TRBJ1-1
CDR3 protein: CASSVSGTVNTEAFF
CDR3 DNA: TGTGCCAGCAGCGTATCCGGGACAGTGAACACTGAAGCTTTCTTT

CDR3 length: 16
D gene: TRBD2
clone size: few
V gene: TRBV7-3
J gene: TRBJ2-5
CDR3 protein: CASSLRRVGLAETQYF
CDR3 DNA: TGTGCCAGCAGCTTGCGGAGGGTGGGACTAGCGGAGACCCAGTACTTC

CDR3 length: 15
D gene: NA
clone size: few
V gene: TRBV5-1
J gene: TRBJ1-1
CDR3 protein: CASSLVGVEGSEAFF
CDR3 DNA: TGCGCCAGCAGCTTGGTCGGGGTAGAGGGGTCTGAAGCTTTCTTT

CDR3 length: 14
D gene: NA
clone size: NA
V gene: TRBV4-2
J gene: TRBJ2-5
CDR3 protein: CASSLLGAQETQYF
CDR3 DNA: TGTGCCAGCAGCTTGCTGGGGGCCCAAGAGACCCAGTACTTC

CDR3 length: 14
D gene: NA
clone size: few
V gene: TRBV4-2
J gene: TRBJ1-1
CDR3 protein: CASSPKGRDTEAFF
CDR3 DNA: TGTGCCAGCAGCCCCAAAGGCCGGGACACTGAAGCTTTCTTT

CDR3 length: 11
D gene: NA
clone size: few
V gene: TRBV7-2
J gene: TRBJ2-7
CDR3 protein: CASSLYLEQYF
CDR3 DNA: TGTGCCAGCAGCTTATACCTCGAGCAGTACTTC

CDR3 length: 16
D gene: NA
clone size: NA
V gene: TRBV18
J gene: TRBJ1-5
CDR3 protein: CASSPTLQSGNQPQHF
CDR3 DNA: TGTGCCAGCTCACCAACACTTCAATCGGGCAATCAGCCCCAGCATTTT

CDR3 length: 13
D gene: TRBD1
clone size: few
V gene: TRBV28
J gene: TRBJ2-5
CDR3 protein: CASRGQGRETQYF
CDR3 DNA: TGTGCCAGCAGAGGACAGGGCAGAGAGACCCAGTACTTC

CDR3 length: 16
D gene: NA
clone size: NA
V gene: TRBV18
J gene: TRBJ2-3
CDR3 protein: CASSPRPAGSTDTQYF
CDR3 DNA: TGTGCCAGCTCACCACGACCAGCGGGTAGCACAGATACGCAGTATTTT

CDR3 length: 20
D gene: TRBD2
clone size: NA
V gene: TRBV27
J gene: TRBJ2-1
CDR3 protein: CASSMRTSGPTLRWYNEQFF
CDR3 DNA: TGTGCCAGCAGTATGCGGACTAGCGGGCCCACTTTAAGATGGTACAATGAGCAGTTCTTC

CDR3 length: 15
D gene: NA
clone size: few
V gene: TRBV30
J gene: TRBJ1-4
CDR3 protein: CAWSVQSPGGEKLFF
CDR3 DNA: TGTGCCTGGAGTGTACAATCCCCTGGTGGGGAAAAACTGTTTTTT

CDR3 length: 13
D gene: NA
clone size: NA
V gene: TRBV6-1
J gene: TRBJ2-2
CDR3 protein: CASMKPVAGELFF
CDR3 DNA: TGTGCCAGCATGAAGCCCGTCGCCGGGGAGCTGTTTTTT

CDR3 length: 16
D gene: NA
clone size: NA
V gene: TRBV7-2
J gene: TRBJ2-1
CDR3 protein: CASSLTGLSRVYEQFF
CDR3 DNA: TGTGCCAGCAGCCTTACAGGGTTGAGTAGAGTCTATGAGCAGTTCTTC

CDR3 length: 13
D gene: NA
clone size: NA
V gene: TRBV7-7
J gene: TRBJ2-5
CDR3 protein: CASSLSRTETQYF
CDR3 DNA: TGTGCTAGCAGCTTATCGAGGACTGAGACCCAGTACTTC

CDR3 length: 17
D gene: NA
clone size: NA
V gene: TRBV27
J gene: TRBJ2-3
CDR3 protein: CASSGGILQRATDTQYF
CDR3 DNA: TGTGCCAGCAGTGGGGGGATCCTTCAGCGGGCCACAGATACGCAGTATTTT

CDR3 length: 14
D gene: NA
clone size: NA
V gene: TRBV27
J gene: TRBJ1-2
CDR3 protein: CATRTTGSGAGYTF
CDR3 DNA: TGTGCCACCAGGACTACAGGGTCCGGCGCTGGCTACACCTTC

CDR3 length: 17
D gene: TRBD1
clone size: few
V gene: TRBV7-2
J gene: TRBJ1-6
CDR3 protein: CASSLDRGSSYNSPLHF
CDR3 DNA: TGTGCCAGCAGCTTAGACAGGGGCAGCTCCTATAATTCACCCCTCCACTTT

CDR3 length: 14
D gene: TRBD2
clone size: NA
V gene: TRBV2
J gene: TRBJ2-5
CDR3 protein: CANSLAGRQETQYF
CDR3 DNA: TGTGCCAACAGCCTAGCGGGACGACAAGAGACCCAGTACTTC

CDR3 length: 15
D gene: NA
clone size: few
V gene: TRBV19
J gene: TRBJ2-2
CDR3 protein: CASSIAQRNTGELFF
CDR3 DNA: TGTGCCAGTAGTATCGCACAGCGGAACACCGGGGAGCTGTTTTTT

CDR3 length: 15
D gene: NA
clone size: NA
V gene: TRBV4-3
J gene: TRBJ1-2
CDR3 protein: CASSQDSRLQMGYTF
CDR3 DNA: TGCGCCAGCAGCCAAGATTCGCGACTCCAAATGGGCTACACCTTC

CDR3 length: 13
D gene: NA
clone size: few
V gene: TRBV6-6
J gene: TRBJ1-1
CDR3 protein: CASSYLQGTEAFF
CDR3 DNA: TGTGCCAGCAGTTACTTACAAGGCACTGAAGCTTTCTTT

CDR3 length: 14
D gene: NA
clone size: few
V gene: TRBV5-1
J gene: TRBJ2-3
CDR3 protein: CASSHADKGDTQYF
CDR3 DNA: TGCGCCAGCAGCCACGCGGACAAAGGAGATACGCAGTATTTT

CDR3 length: 12
D gene: NA
clone size: few
V gene: TRBV7-2
J gene: TRBJ2-7
CDR3 protein: CASGGSFYEQYF
CDR3 DNA: TGTGCCAGTGGGGGCAGCTTCTACGAGCAGTACTTC

CDR3 length: 19
D gene: TRBD1
clone size: few
V gene: TRBV29-1
J gene: TRBJ2-6
CDR3 protein: CSVESGQDSFFSGANVLTF
CDR3 DNA: TGCAGCGTTGAATCCGGACAGGACAGCTTCTTTTCTGGGGCCAACGTCCTGACTTTC

CDR3 length: 13
D gene: NA
clone size: NA
V gene: TRBV5-6
J gene: TRBJ2-7
CDR3 protein: CASSPETGYEQYF
CDR3 DNA: TGTGCCAGCAGCCCGGAGACAGGCTACGAGCAGTACTTC

CDR3 length: 14
D gene: NA
clone size: few
V gene: TRBV7-9
J gene: TRBJ2-7
CDR3 protein: CASSLTGSSYEQYF
CDR3 DNA: TGTGCCAGCAGCTTAACGGGGAGCTCCTACGAGCAGTACTTC

CDR3 length: 13
D gene: NA
clone size: NA
V gene: TRBV9
J gene: TRBJ2-2
CDR3 protein: CASSVILQSELFF
CDR3 DNA: TGTGCCAGCAGCGTGATATTACAGTCGGAGCTGTTTTTT

CDR3 length: 13
D gene: NA
clone size: NA
V gene: TRBV10-3
J gene: TRBJ1-2
CDR3 protein: CAISLQGTLGYTF
CDR3 DNA: TGTGCCATCAGCCTACAAGGAACGCTTGGCTACACCTTC

CDR3 length: 13
D gene: NA
clone size: few
V gene: TRBV2
J gene: TRBJ2-1
CDR3 protein: CASSEPGTNEQFF
CDR3 DNA: TGTGCCAGCAGTGAACCGGGTACTAATGAGCAGTTCTTC

CDR3 length: 13
D gene: NA
clone size: few
V gene: TRBV4-2
J gene: TRBJ2-1
CDR3 protein: CASSPDYYNEQFF
CDR3 DNA: TGTGCCAGCAGCCCGGACTACTACAATGAGCAGTTCTTC

CDR3 length: 14
D gene: NA
clone size: NA
V gene: TRBV7-2
J gene: TRBJ1-1
CDR3 protein: CASSLVQGSTEAFF
CDR3 DNA: TGTGCCAGCAGCTTAGTACAGGGATCCACTGAAGCTTTCTTT

CDR3 length: 15
D gene: TRBD1
clone size: few
V gene: TRBV28
J gene: TRBJ1-2
CDR3 protein: CASSSDRGQDYGYTF
CDR3 DNA: TGTGCCAGCAGTTCTGACAGGGGGCAGGACTATGGCTACACCTTC

CDR3 length: 14
D gene: NA
clone size: few
V gene: TRBV19
J gene: TRBJ2-5
CDR3 protein: CASSIGGRVETQYF
CDR3 DNA: TGTGCCAGTAGTATAGGTGGCAGGGTGGAGACCCAGTACTTC

CDR3 length: 16
D gene: NA
clone size: NA
V gene: TRBV2
J gene: TRBJ2-1
CDR3 protein: CATNFPGAGEYNEQFF
CDR3 DNA: TGTGCCACCAATTTCCCCGGGGCAGGAGAGTACAATGAGCAGTTCTTC

CDR3 length: 13
D gene: NA
clone size: few
V gene: TRBV5-1
J gene: TRBJ1-2
CDR3 protein: CASSHDRNYGYTF
CDR3 DNA: TGCGCCAGCAGCCATGACAGGAACTATGGCTACACCTTC

CDR3 length: 12
D gene: TRBD2
clone size: many
V gene: TRBV14
J gene: TRBJ2-3
CDR3 protein: CASGTGGDTQYF
CDR3 DNA: TGTGCCAGCGGCACGGGGGGAGATACGCAGTATTTT

CDR3 length: 14
D gene: NA
clone size: NA
V gene: TRBV28
J gene: TRBJ1-2
CDR3 protein: CASSLRPRVDGYTF
CDR3 DNA: TGTGCCAGCAGTTTGCGGCCCAGGGTGGACGGCTACACCTTC

CDR3 length: 13
D gene: NA
clone size: NA
V gene: TRBV29-1
J gene: TRBJ1-5
CDR3 protein: CSVQTGSNQPQHF
CDR3 DNA: TGCAGCGTTCAAACAGGGAGCAATCAGCCCCAGCATTTT